This record concerns one TCR beta chain sequence. This sample is part of a study of blood T cells in healthy people across ages. Using a J-beta primer mix together with a sample-barcoded 5' primer, a second PCR was run for roughly 7 to 11 cycles. TCRdb ran MiXCR on the 5' RACE reads and lists one entry per CDR3 protein. The repertoire includes over 700,000 distinct CDR3 sequences, around 25% of them detected once, and 9.4% sits in the top ten. J lost 0 bases, V lost 5 bases, and 7 bases had no gene match. The CDR3 sequence is 18 residues long. The V gene's germline CDR1 is SGHTA and CDR2 FQGNSA. These data also featured in a second study, about T cells of mothers and their children.

Sequencing was carried out using blood. The rearrangement joins TRBV7-2 to TRBJ2-6, with 10 bases identical to TRBD2. The TCR comes from a boy aged 5-17 years in good health. CDR3 residues: CASSLLAGAYSGANVLTF. CDR3 nucleotides: TGTGCCAGCAGCCTCCTAGCGGGGGCCTACTCTGGGGCCAACGTCCTGACTTTC.